This TCR beta chain appears in the sequencing data of a study of blood T cell repertoires in COVID-19. TCRdb keeps only in-frame clones here, not all; method: immunoSEQ multiplex PCR. The table has about 140,000 clones, approximately 90% seen once. The receptor was derived from a human donor with COVID-19, enrolled during active disease. The donor label of this sample is uncertain. Sequencing was done on a sample of peripheral blood.

The CDR3 spells CASSLDRGALGTEAFF. The DNA of the CDR3 is TGTGCCAGCAGCCTCGACAGGGGTGCGCTGGGCACTGAAGCTTTCTTT. The rearrangement joins TRBV5-6 to TRBJ1-1; the match to TRBD1 covers 8 bases. This CDR3 has 16 amino acids. Germline values: CDR1 SGHDT, CDR2 YYEEEE. V shed 4 bases, J shed 4 bases, and the junction held 12 bases outside the gene matches.